This TCR beta chain comes out of a study of shared clonotypes between healthy human individuals. This clone showed up just once. Trimming cost V 1 base and J 6 bases, with 3 bases left between them. In germline, CDR1 is SEHNR, CDR2 FQNEAQ (reference sequence). The CDR3 sequence is 12 residues long. Method: immunoSEQ multiplex PCR; TCRdb's copy keeps in-frame clones and lacks some. Here the sample spans about 490,000 clones, 60% to 85% being singletons. The sequence derives from a woman aged 40 to 55 in good health. Some clones in this sample may be carry-over from other donors' samples. Sequenced: PBMCs. The chain couples TRBV7-9 to TRBJ1-4; D unresolved. CDR3 in amino acids: CASSLGDEKLFF. CDR3 bases: TGTGCCAGCAGCTTAGGGGATGAAAAACTGTTTTTT.